The 18 T cell receptor beta chains in this list originate from one sample, sequenced in a study of T cell repertoires in cytomegalovirus infection. TCRdb independently ran MiXCR on the reads; one entry per CDR3 protein. Among roughly 500,000 distinct CDR3 sequences, under 45% were seen once, and the ten largest hold 43%. What these receptors recognize is not known. This material consisted of cultured PBMCs, taken from culture after CMV antigen stimulation. All receptors derive from a human donor in good health (CMV status not recorded). Some clones in this sample may be carry-over from other donors' samples.

This chain uses TRBV20-1 with TRBJ2-7; tentative D call: TRBD1 (5 bases). CDR3 length equals 13 residues. CDR1 DFQATT and CDR2 SNEGSKA come from the germline V gene (reference sequence). V dropped 6 bases and J dropped 5 bases, with 17 bases sitting between them. The CDR3 DNA is TGCAGTGCCCCTAGGGGTCCCTACAACGAGCAGTACTTC. It codes for CSAPRGPYNEQYF.

The chain is built from TRBV4-2 and TRBJ2-2; D not certain. This CDR3 contains 15 residues. Trimming pared 1 base from V and 1 base from J, leaving 7 bases between. Looked up from germline, CDR1 is LGHNA and CDR2 is YNFKEQ. Here the CDR3 reads CASSQVAENTGELFF. The CDR3 DNA follows: TGTGCCAGCAGCCAAGTGGCGGAGAACACCGGGGAGCTGTTTTTT.

The V call is TRBV7-6, the J call TRBJ2-2; no clear D. Per germline, CDR1 SGHVS and CDR2 FNYEAQ. The CDR3 runs to 16 residues. Trimming removed 7 bases from V and 2 bases from J, with 17 bases in between. This CDR3 reads CASNPGESPNTGELFF. CDR3 sequence (DNA): TGTGCCAGCAACCCCGGCGAGTCACCTAACACCGGGGAGCTGTTTTTT. Drawing the rest from reference TRBV7-6 and TRBJ2-2, the complete variable domain is GAGVSQSPRYKVTKRGQDVALRCDPISGHVSLYWYRQALGQGPEFLTYFNYEAQQDKSGLPNDRFSAERPEGSISTLTIQRTEQRDSAMYRCASNPGESPNTGELFFGEGSRLTVL.

This chain connects TRBV20-1 to TRBJ2-7; D may match TRBD1 or TRBD2 (5 bases each). The germline V gene has CDR1 DFQATT and CDR2 SNEGSKA (reference sequence). The CDR3 is 13 residues long. V was cut by 4 bases and J by 7 bases, with 17 bases left in between. The CDR3: CSATPGPLREQYF. The CDR3 bases are TGCAGTGCTACCCCGGGACCCCTTAGAGAGCAGTACTTC.

The chain recombines TRBV7-9 with TRBJ2-3, with TRBD1 identical over 7 bases. The CDR3 is 15 amino acids. V gave up 6 bases and J gave up 3 bases; unmatched junction bases: 9. Germline V lookup: CDR1 SEHNR, CDR2 FQNEAQ (reference sequence). CDR3 nucleotide sequence: TGTGCCAGCAGTTCCCGGGACAGAGAGACAGATACGCAGTATTTT. Amino acids: CASSSRDRETDTQYF.

This rearrangement joins TRBV7-2 to TRBJ2-7; 16 bases are shared with TRBD2. Germline CDR1 and CDR2: SGHTA and FQGNSA. This CDR3 is 18 amino acids long. J gave up 7 bases and V 0 bases, and 9 bases lay outside the gene matches. The CDR3 region is CASSLAPGLAGGTGEQYF. CDR3 sequence (DNA): TGTGCCAGCAGCTTAGCCCCGGGACTAGCGGGAGGGACAGGAGAGCAGTACTTC.

The V call is TRBV11-2, the J call TRBJ1-2; the match to TRBD1 covers 9 bases. Trimming removed 4 bases from V and 6 bases from J; junction bases left unmatched: 9. This CDR3 is 15 amino acids long. CDR1 is SGHAT, CDR2 FQNNGV, per germline. CDR3 protein: CASSSGTGTSDGYTF. The CDR3 nucleotides read TGTGCCAGCAGCTCTGGGACAGGGACGAGTGATGGCTACACCTTC.

This clonotype was counted between two and nine times. The DNA of the CDR3 is TGTGCCAGCAGTGAAGCGACTCGAGGGTATGAGCAGTTCTTC. As protein: CASSEATRGYEQFF. The rearrangement uses TRBV2 and TRBJ2-1; TRBD2 is a possible D gene (5 bases). The CDR3 totals 14 residues. The V end lost 0 bases, the J end lost 8 bases, and 11 bases lay between the germline ends. Germline CDR1 reads SNHLY; CDR2 reads FYNNEI. The full variable domain, with the rest looked up from reference TRBV2 and TRBJ2-1, is EPEVTQTPSHQVTQMGQEVILRCVPISNHLYFYWYRQILGQKVEFLVSFYNNEISEKSEIFDDQFSVERPDGSNFTLKIRSTKLEDSAMYFCASSEATRGYEQFFGPGTRLTVL.

The chain couples TRBV12-3 or TRBV12-4 to TRBJ2-5; D could derive from TRBD1 or TRBD2 (6 bases each). The CDR3 runs to 14 residues. Trimming took 8 bases from V and 9 from J, leaving 22 bases between them. DNA for the CDR3: TGTGCCAGCGGGTCTATGGGGGGCGCAGCGCCCCAGTACTTC. It is translated as CASGSMGGAAPQYF.

This chain links TRBV7-9 with TRBJ2-7; TRBD2 is a possible D gene (5 bases). Trimming took 5 bases from V and 5 from J, leaving 19 bases between them. CDR1 and CDR2 (germline): SEHNR, FQNEAQ (reference sequence). The CDR3 totals 15 residues. CDR3 DNA sequence: TGTGCCAGCAGCCCCGGGATTGAGCGAACGGACGAGCAGTACTTC. It encodes CASSPGIERTDEQYF.

This clonotype was picked up many times. The rearrangement uses TRBV7-9 and TRBJ2-7, with 11 positions matching TRBD2. CDR3 size: 16 residues. Trimming cost V 4 bases and J 2 bases; bases outside gene matches: 7. The germline V gene encodes CDR1 SEHNR and CDR2 FQNEAQ (reference sequence). CDR3 in DNA: TGTGCCAGCAGCTCCCTAAAACTAGCGGGAGCCTACGAGCAGTACTTC. Encoded protein: CASSSLKLAGAYEQYF.

The chain is built from TRBV7-8 and TRBJ1-2; D is perhaps TRBD1 (5 bases). The germline gives CDR1 SGHVS, CDR2 FQNEAQ. This CDR3 has 12 residues. V lost 4 bases, J lost 7 bases, and 10 bases lay in between. The CDR3 nucleotides are TGTGCCAGCAGCTGGGGGATTCTTGGCTACACCTTC. As protein: CASSWGILGYTF.

V and J are TRBV7-2 and TRBJ2-3; D uncertain. V shed 5 bases and J shed 6 bases, with 15 bases lying between them. Germline CDR1 and CDR2: SGHTA and FQGNSA. CDR3 length: 14 residues. CDR3 residues: CASSLTLSGDTQYF. CDR3 sequence (DNA): TGTGCCAGCAGCCTAACCTTATCCGGGGATACGCAGTATTTT.

This clonotype was seen more than once but under ten times. CDR3 coding DNA: TGTGCCAGCAGCTTAGATGGTGAGCAGTTCTTC. Protein: CASSLDGEQFF. This sequence joins TRBV7-4 and TRBJ2-1; D gene ambiguous. CDR3 size: 11 residues. The V and J ends lost 1 base and 9 bases respectively, with 4 bases between them. Germline CDR1 is SGHVT and CDR2 is SQSDAQ.

The V call is TRBV12-3 or TRBV12-4, the J call TRBJ2-7, with 8 bases that match TRBD1. With V trimmed by 8 bases and J by 2 bases, 8 bases remained unmatched. There are 14 residues in the CDR3. The CDR3 DNA sequence: TGTGCCAGCGCGAAGCTGGACAGGGCCTACGAGCAGTACTTC. Translated: CASAKLDRAYEQYF.

The chain's CDR3 is CASSPVRGHASYEQYF. The CDR3 bases are TGTGCCAGCTCACCGGTGAGAGGGCACGCTTCCTACGAGCAGTACTTC. The rearrangement joins TRBV18 to TRBJ2-7, with D perhaps matching TRBD2 (5 bases). The CDR3 length is 16 residues. V lost 3 bases and J lost 1, with 16 bases in between. Germline V gene sequence: CDR1 KGHSH, CDR2 LQKENI.

The table lists this clonotype with a few counts. The chain joins TRBV11-2 to TRBJ2-2, with no clear D. The V gene lost 5 bases and the J gene lost 7 bases, with 8 bases spanning the gap. This CDR3 spans 12 amino acids. Germline CDR1 reads SGHAT; CDR2 reads FQNNGV. CDR3 coding DNA: TGTGCCAGCAGCCCCATGAGCGGGGAGCTGTTTTTT. Amino acids: CASSPMSGELFF.

This chain uses TRBV7-9 with TRBJ2-1; D remains ambiguous. Trimming shortened V by 5 bases and J by 4 bases, and 9 bases separated the two germline ends. This CDR3 is 13 amino acids long. Per germline, CDR1 SEHNR and CDR2 FQNEAQ (reference sequence). CDR3 sequence reads: CASSLTDYNEQFF. In DNA, the CDR3 is TGTGCCAGCAGCCTGACTGATTACAATGAGCAGTTCTTC. The full variable domain, completed using reference TRBV7-9 and TRBJ2-1, is DTGVSQNPRHKITKRGQNVTFRCDPISEHNRLYWYRQTLGQGPEFLTYFQNEAQLEKSRLLSDRFSAERPKGSFSTLEIQRTEQGDSAMYLCASSLTDYNEQFFGPGTRLTVL.